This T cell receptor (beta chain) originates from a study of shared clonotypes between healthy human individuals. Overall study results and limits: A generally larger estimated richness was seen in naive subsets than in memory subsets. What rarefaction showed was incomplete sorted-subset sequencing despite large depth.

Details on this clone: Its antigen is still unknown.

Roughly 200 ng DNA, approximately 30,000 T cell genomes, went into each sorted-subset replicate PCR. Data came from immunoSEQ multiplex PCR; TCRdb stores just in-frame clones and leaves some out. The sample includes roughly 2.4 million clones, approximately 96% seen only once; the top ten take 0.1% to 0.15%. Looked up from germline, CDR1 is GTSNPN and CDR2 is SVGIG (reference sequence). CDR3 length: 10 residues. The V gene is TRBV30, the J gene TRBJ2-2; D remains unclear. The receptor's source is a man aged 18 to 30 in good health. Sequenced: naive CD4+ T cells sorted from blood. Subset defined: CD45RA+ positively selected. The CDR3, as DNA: TGTGCAGTGGGGACCGGGGAGCTGTTTTTT. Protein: CAVGTGELFF.